The 25 T cell receptor beta chains below were found in one sample sequenced in a study of cytomegalovirus exposure and HLA in healthy donors. The study ran its PCR with 60 Vbeta and 13 Jbeta primers. Profiling relied on immunoSEQ multiplex PCR, and the TCRdb table lists in-frame clones only, not all of them. The sample shows some 150,000 clones, under 80% of them seen only once. The sequencing sample was made of PBMCs. These receptors were collected from a man aged 18 to 30 in good health and CMV-seropositive.

The chain has TRBV7-9 and TRBJ2-1; maybe TRBD2 (5 bases). This CDR3 contains 15 residues. V lost 1 base, J lost 4 bases, and 11 bases lay in between. Germline V gene sequence: CDR1 SEHNR, CDR2 FQNEAQ (reference sequence). The chain's CDR3 is CASSLELETYNEQFF. CDR3 bases: TGTGCCAGCAGCTTAGAACTAGAAACTTACAATGAGCAGTTCTTC.

The chain recombines TRBV4-1 with TRBJ2-3, with a tentative D call TRBD2 (6 bases). The CDR3 consists of 17 residues. Trimming left V 3 bases short and J 0 bases short, with 16 bases between. Germline loops: CDR1 MGHRA, CDR2 YSYEKL. This CDR3 is CASSQPVRDWSTDTQYF. In DNA form, the CDR3 reads TGCGCCAGCAGCCAGCCAGTCCGGGACTGGAGCACAGATACGCAGTATTTT.

J is TRBJ1-2 and V is TRBV7-9; 8 bases map to TRBD1. The CDR3 has 15 amino acids. V shed 1 base, J shed 4 bases, and the junction held 5 bases outside the gene matches. Germline lookup yields CDR1 SEHNR and CDR2 FQNEAQ (reference sequence). CDR3 region: CASSLGQGAVYGYTF. In DNA, the CDR3 is TGTGCCAGCAGCTTAGGGCAGGGGGCTGTCTATGGCTACACCTTC.

The chain carries TRBV6-5 and TRBJ2-2; tentatively, D is TRBD1 (6 bases). The germline V gene encodes CDR1 MNHEY and CDR2 SVGAGI. V shed 2 bases and J shed 3 bases, with 13 bases lying between them. The CDR3 loop spans 16 amino acids. CDR3 coding DNA: TGTGCCAGCAGTTACATTTCAGGGGACGACACCGGGGAGCTGTTTTTT. This gives the protein CASSYISGDDTGELFF.

The rearrangement uses TRBV21-1 and TRBJ1-5; the table's D gene call, TRBD1, was not cross checked with the DNA. TRBV21-1 is deemed a pseudogene. The CDR3 runs 17 residues. The CDR3 spells CASTLDRDSYCNQPQHF. In DNA form, the CDR3 reads TGTGCCAGCACCCTAGACAGGGACTCTTATTGCAATCAGCCCCAGCATTTT.

The J gene is TRBJ1-4, the V gene TRBV4-2; 7 bases match TRBD1. The CDR3 contains 15 residues. Unmatched junction bases numbered 12, after V lost 4 bases and J lost 10 bases. Germline CDR1 reads LGHNA; CDR2 reads YNFKEQ. CDR3 loop: CASSREGQRMGKLFF. CDR3 DNA: TGTGCCAGCAGCCGAGAGGGACAGAGAATGGGAAAACTGTTTTTT.

The chain joins TRBV6-5 to TRBJ2-7, with TRBD1 as a possible D gene (6 bases). CDR3 length: 14 amino acids. Germline CDR1 reads MNHEY; CDR2 reads SVGAGI. Trimming removed 2 bases from V and 6 bases from J, with 14 bases in between. This CDR3 reads CASSYLLQGAEQYF. CDR3 coding DNA: TGTGCCAGCAGTTACCTCCTACAGGGAGCCGAGCAGTACTTC.

The rearrangement uses TRBV4-2 and TRBJ2-5, with a possible D match to TRBD1 (5 bases). Germline V gene sequence: CDR1 LGHNA, CDR2 YNFKEQ. Trimming removed 0 bases at V and 3 bases at J, with 5 bases between. The CDR3 extends over 13 amino acids. The DNA for the CDR3 is TGTGCCAGCAGCCAAGACAGGGAAGAGACCCAGTACTTC. The encoded protein is CASSQDREETQYF.

This sequence joins TRBV6-1 and TRBJ1-1, with 7 bases matching TRBD1. The CDR3 contains 12 residues. V shed 7 bases, J shed 7 bases, and the junction held 6 bases outside the gene matches. CDR1 and CDR2 from the germline V gene are MNHNS and SASEGT. The CDR3 bases are TGTGCCAGCATTGACAGGGCCTATGAAGCTTTCTTT. It yields the protein CASIDRAYEAFF.

The chain has TRBV7-3 and TRBJ2-1; 10 bases agree with TRBD2. Germline CDR1 reads SGHTA; CDR2 reads FQGTGA. J was trimmed by 4 bases and V by 4 bases; bases with no gene match: 4. CDR3 size: 15 residues. The CDR3 reads CASSSGLAVYNEQFF. The CDR3 DNA reads TGTGCCAGCAGCTCCGGACTAGCGGTATACAATGAGCAGTTCTTC. Looking up the rest from reference TRBV7-3 and TRBJ2-1 gives the full variable domain: GAGVSQTPSNKVTEKGKYVELRCDPISGHTALYWYRQSLGQGPEFLIYFQGTGAADDSGLPNDRFFAVRPEGSVSTLKIQRTERGDSAVYLCASSSGLAVYNEQFFGPGTRLTVL.

The gene calls are TRBV7-9 and TRBJ2-1, with D perhaps matching TRBD1 (5 bases). The germline gives CDR1 SEHNR, CDR2 FQNEAQ (reference sequence). V was pared by 5 bases and J by 3 bases, with 14 bases between. The CDR3 is made up of 15 amino acids. CDR3 in amino acids: CASSLGRASYNEQFF. For the CDR3, the DNA is TGTGCCAGCAGCCTTGGCAGGGCGAGCTACAATGAGCAGTTCTTC.

This clone is classed as medium-sized. The chain has TRBV6-4 and TRBJ1-2; 7 positions match TRBD1. Per the germline V gene, CDR1 is MRHNA and CDR2 is SNTAGT. The CDR3 is 14 amino acids. Trimming took 0 bases from V and 8 from J; bases not matched to a gene: 6. CDR3 bases: TGTGCCAGCAGTGACTCAGAGGGGGCTGGCGGCTACACCTTC. The encoded protein is CASSDSEGAGGYTF.

The genes are TRBV5-8 and TRBJ1-2, with 10 bases fitting TRBD1. Germline CDR1 reads SGHTS; CDR2 reads YDEGEE. The length of the CDR3 is 15 residues. Trimming cost V 4 bases and J 3 bases; bases outside gene matches: 6. CDR3 in amino acids: CASSLGQGKDYGYTF. The CDR3 coding sequence is TGTGCCAGCAGCCTGGGACAGGGGAAAGACTATGGCTACACCTTC.

The chain recombines TRBV28 with TRBJ1-2; the match to TRBD1 covers 7 bases. After removal of 1 base from V and 6 bases from J, the junction contained 14 bases not matched to a gene. The CDR3 contains 17 residues. Germline CDR1 reads MDHEN; CDR2 reads SYDVKM. CDR3 DNA sequence: TGTGCCAGCAGTTTATTGAGGCGGAGGGGGCTTGTTGATGGCTACACCTTC. Its translation: CASSLLRRRGLVDGYTF.

The gene calls are TRBV15 and TRBJ1-3, with 10 bases identical to TRBD1. The germline V gene encodes CDR1 LNHNV and CDR2 YYDKDF (reference sequence). The J segment lost 0 bases and the V segment lost 0 bases, leaving 8 bases of the junction unmatched. The CDR3 totals 19 residues. CDR3 in amino acids: CATSRDLGTGANSGNTIYF. As DNA, the CDR3 is TGTGCCACCAGCAGAGATCTCGGGACAGGGGCTAACTCTGGAAACACCATATATTTT.

The chain combines TRBV19 with TRBJ1-1, with D uncertain. Germline CDR1 is LNHDA and CDR2 is SQIVND (reference sequence). This CDR3 has 15 amino acids. The V gene lost 3 bases and the J gene lost 10 bases, with 21 bases spanning the gap. The CDR3 here is CASSIPPSFSEGAFF. The CDR3 DNA reads as TGTGCCAGTAGTATTCCGCCTAGCTTCAGCGAGGGAGCTTTCTTT.

The chain combines TRBV27 with TRBJ2-4, with 8 bases lining up with TRBD2. V was pared by 5 bases and J by 1 base, with 13 bases of the junction left unmatched. Germline V gene lookup returns CDR1 MNHEY and CDR2 SMNVEV (reference sequence). This CDR3 has 18 amino acids. CDR3 DNA: TGTGCCAGCAGTACGGAACGAGCGGGAGTTACGGCCAAAAACATTCAGTACTTC. This codes for CASSTERAGVTAKNIQYF.

V and J are TRBV6-1 and TRBJ2-7; a weak D match, TRBD1 (6 bases). From germline, CDR1 is MNHNS and CDR2 SASEGT. The V end was cut by 3 bases, the J end by 7 bases, with 10 bases between. The CDR3 is 12 amino acids. The CDR3 loop is CASSDPGQEQYF. The CDR3 DNA sequence: TGTGCCAGCAGTGACCCGGGACAAGAGCAGTACTTC.

The rearrangement uses TRBV7-9 and TRBJ2-5; 12 nucleotides match TRBD2. CDR3 size: 15 residues. J lost 2 bases, V lost 7 bases, and 5 bases had no gene match. Germline lookup yields CDR1 SEHNR and CDR2 FQNEAQ (reference sequence). The DNA for the CDR3 is TGTGCCAGCACTGGACTAGCGGGACCACAAGAGACCCAGTACTTC. This gives the protein CASTGLAGPQETQYF.

The chain has TRBV7-3 and TRBJ1-1; 7 bases agree with TRBD1. Germline V CDR1 and CDR2: SGHTA, FQGTGA. This CDR3 has 13 residues. V lost 5 bases to trimming and J lost 4 bases; unmatched junction nucleotides: 4. The CDR3 loop is CASSPGTVTEAFF. DNA of the CDR3: TGTGCCAGCAGCCCAGGGACAGTCACTGAAGCTTTCTTT.

V is TRBV28 and J is TRBJ2-1; 7 bases align to TRBD2. The CDR3 contains 18 residues. The V and J ends lost 0 bases and 0 bases, in that order; junction bases with no gene match: 8. The V gene's germline CDR1 is MDHEN and CDR2 SYDVKM. The CDR3 DNA sequence: TGTGCCAGCAGTTTATGGGCCCCAGCGGGGAGCTCCTACAATGAGCAGTTCTTC. Translation gives CASSLWAPAGSSYNEQFF.

J is TRBJ2-1 and V is TRBV5-1; TRBD1 aligns across 8 bases. This CDR3 contains 15 residues. The junction had 4 bases not matched to a gene; V was cut back by 3 bases and J by 2 bases. Germline CDR1 is SGHRS and CDR2 is YFSETQ. The CDR3: CASSSGQGAYNEQFF. DNA of the CDR3: TGCGCCAGCAGCTCCGGACAGGGCGCCTACAATGAGCAGTTCTTC.

V gene TRBV30 combines with J gene TRBJ1-5; D not certain. The CDR3 length is 14 residues. V lost 0 bases and J lost 3, with 9 bases in between. CDR1 is GTSNPN and CDR2 is SVGIG in the germline V gene (reference sequence). The CDR3 loop is CAWSVVQVNQPQHF. CDR3 nucleotide sequence: TGTGCCTGGAGTGTGGTCCAGGTCAATCAGCCCCAGCATTTT.

The V gene is TRBV5-1, the J gene TRBJ2-3, with 9 bases that match TRBD2. This CDR3 contains 14 residues. The germline V gene encodes CDR1 SGHRS and CDR2 YFSETQ. The V segment lost 5 bases and the J segment 5 bases; nucleotides outside the gene matches: 6. The CDR3 protein is CASRWGLAIDTQYF. Here the CDR3 DNA reads TGCGCCAGCAGGTGGGGACTAGCAATAGATACGCAGTATTTT.

The chain has TRBV18 and TRBJ2-5; 9 bases map to TRBD1. Trimming cost V 4 bases and J 5 bases; bases outside gene matches: 5. The CDR3 spans 14 residues. Germline V gives CDR1 KGHSH, CDR2 LQKENI. The DNA of the CDR3 is TGTGCCAGCTCACAGGACAGGGGAACGGAGACCCAGTACTTC. Its protein is CASSQDRGTETQYF.